The clone carrying this T cell receptor beta chain was observed a handful of times. Its target is unknown. CDR1 MGHRA and CDR2 YSYEKL come from the germline V gene. The CDR3 is 17 residues long. The V end lost 0 bases, the J end lost 2 bases, and 11 bases lay between the germline ends. Using immunoSEQ multiplex PCR, the repertoire was profiled, and TCRdb retains in-frame clones only, with some absent. The sample gives about 62,000 clones, approximately 90% of which show up once; around 5% is in the top ten. The sample comes from a study of T cell responses to AZD1222 COVID-19 vaccine. Study findings and constraints: The study found Spike-specific TCR breadth and depth rose after two AZD1222 doses. In a largely white British group with more females than males, clonal diversity was possibly underestimated. Baseline serology detected seropositivity in only six or seven AZD1222 recipients.

The sample was peripheral blood, taken on day 0 of AZD1222 vaccination. The chain combines TRBV4-1 with TRBJ1-6; D ambiguous. The clonotype was recovered from an adult in good health. The CDR3 protein is CASSQDHYGAYNSPLHF. In DNA, the CDR3 is TGCGCCAGCAGCCAAGATCATTATGGTGCCTATAATTCACCCCTCCACTTT.